The rows below give T cell receptor beta chains drawn from one sample of a study of cytomegalovirus exposure and HLA in healthy donors. Repertoires were generated with immunoSEQ multiplex PCR, while TCRdb's copy carries only in-frame clones and drops some. The sample has roughly 150,000 clones, 64% seen once. The sample consisted of PBMCs. All receptors derive from a woman aged 30 to 39 in good health and CMV-seropositive. CDR3s include the opening cysteine and the closing phenylalanine or tryptophan. Each record gives: J gene, V gene, clone size, D gene, CDR3 DNA, CDR3 protein. D genes are given only for firm matches. Only some rows state a clone size, as once, few, many or a class for expanded clones.

J gene: TRBJ2-1
V gene: TRBV7-2
clone size: few
D gene: TRBD2
CDR3 DNA: TGTGCCAGCAGCTTAAAAAGCGGGAGCACCTACAATGAGCAGTTCTTC
CDR3 protein: CASSLKSGSTYNEQFF

J gene: TRBJ1-1
V gene: TRBV19
clone size: -
D gene: -
CDR3 DNA: TGTGCCAGTAGTTCCCGGACAGTAAGCTTGCTGAACACTGAAGCTTTCTTT
CDR3 protein: CASSSRTVSLLNTEAFF

J gene: TRBJ2-6
V gene: TRBV5-1
clone size: -
D gene: -
CDR3 DNA: TGCGCCAGCAGCGGGGGGCACGCCCGGGACAGAGACTCTGGGGCCAACGTCCTGACTTTC
CDR3 protein: CASSGGHARDRDSGANVLTF

J gene: TRBJ2-2
V gene: TRBV2
clone size: -
D gene: -
CDR3 DNA: TGTGCCAGCAGATCTCAGGGCGTGAGGACCGGGGAGCTGTTTTTT
CDR3 protein: CASRSQGVRTGELFF

J gene: TRBJ1-4
V gene: TRBV7-8
clone size: -
D gene: TRBD1
CDR3 DNA: TGTGCCAGCAGCGTGTGGGACAGAGAAAATGAAAAACTGTTTTTT
CDR3 protein: CASSVWDRENEKLFF

J gene: TRBJ2-2
V gene: TRBV5-1
clone size: -
D gene: -
CDR3 DNA: TGCGCCAGCAGCTCAGTTCGCGATGGGCTCGTGGCCGGGGAGCTGTTTTTT
CDR3 protein: CASSSVRDGLVAGELFF

J gene: TRBJ2-3
V gene: TRBV4-1
clone size: -
D gene: TRBD2
CDR3 DNA: TGCGCCAGCAGCCAAGAGGGGGGACTAGCGGGAGCTTTCCCCCTTGGTACGCAGTATTTT
CDR3 protein: CASSQEGGLAGAFPLGTQYF

J gene: TRBJ1-2
V gene: TRBV10-2
clone size: -
D gene: -
CDR3 DNA: TGCGCCAGCAGTGAGTCGAGCAGGGAGGATGGCTACACCTTC
CDR3 protein: CASSESSREDGYTF

J gene: TRBJ1-5
V gene: TRBV19
clone size: -
D gene: TRBD1
CDR3 DNA: TGTGCCAGTAGTATAGGAGGAGGGGGCGCTGGCAATCAGCCCCAGCATTTT
CDR3 protein: CASSIGGGGAGNQPQHF

J gene: TRBJ1-2
V gene: TRBV9
clone size: -
D gene: -
CDR3 DNA: TGTGCCAGCAGCCTAGTGACACCACGGGAGGGCTACACCTTC
CDR3 protein: CASSLVTPREGYTF

J gene: TRBJ2-3
V gene: TRBV11-3
clone size: -
D gene: -
CDR3 DNA: TGTGCCAGCAGCCCAAGGGCTAGCGTCACAGATACGCAGTATTTT
CDR3 protein: CASSPRASVTDTQYF

J gene: TRBJ2-5
V gene: TRBV5-1
clone size: -
D gene: TRBD1
CDR3 DNA: TGCGCCAGCAGATTGGGACAGGGAGCCGAGACCCAGTACTTC
CDR3 protein: CASRLGQGAETQYF

J gene: TRBJ2-3
V gene: TRBV10-1
clone size: few
D gene: -
CDR3 DNA: TGCGCCAGCAGTGAGTCGGGCTACACAGATACGCAGTATTTT
CDR3 protein: CASSESGYTDTQYF